One sample yielded the 14 T cell receptor beta chains listed below, sequenced in a study of beta chain features in type 1 diabetes. The investigators reverse transcribed all of the isolated RNA, so they sequenced expressed TCRB transcripts. The data were produced by immunoSEQ multiplex PCR, yet TCRdb's version contains in-frame clones alone and is incomplete. Of about 930,000 clones listed, roughly a sixth are singletons. Sequenced: naive CD4+ T cells from blood. The receptors were sampled from a woman aged 18-35 years in good health.

V and J are TRBV5-1 and TRBJ2-7; 12 nucleotides match TRBD2. The CDR3 is 18 amino acids. The V gene's germline CDR1 is SGHRS and CDR2 YFSETQ. Trimming took 0 bases from V and 4 from J; bases not matched to a gene: 11. The CDR3 region is CASSLALAGGPWRYEQYF. For the CDR3, the DNA is TGCGCCAGCAGCTTGGCGCTAGCGGGAGGGCCGTGGCGGTACGAGCAGTACTTC.

This chain connects TRBV19 to TRBJ2-7, with a possible D match to TRBD1 (6 bases). From germline, CDR1 is LNHDA and CDR2 SQIVND (reference sequence). This CDR3 comprises 15 residues. V lost 5 bases, J lost 3 bases, and 17 bases lay in between. CDR3 sequence: CASSPAGTPIYEQYF. The CDR3 bases are TGTGCCAGTAGTCCCGCAGGGACACCCATCTACGAGCAGTACTTC.

This clone was recorded a few times. The chain has TRBV7-8 and TRBJ2-1; D remains ambiguous. Germline V gives CDR1 SGHVS, CDR2 FQNEAQ. V lost 2 bases and J lost 2, with 10 bases in between. CDR3 size: 15 residues. CDR3 sequence: CASSLRLVTYNEQFF. CDR3 sequence (DNA): TGTGCCAGCAGCTTACGGCTAGTTACCTACAATGAGCAGTTCTTC.

This chain connects TRBV9 to TRBJ2-1; 12 nucleotides align to TRBD2. In germline, CDR1 is SGDLS, CDR2 YYNGEE. V lost 4 bases and J lost 1; bases outside the gene matches: 6. The CDR3 is 17 amino acids. The CDR3 loop is CASSPNGLAGSYNEQFF. CDR3 sequence (DNA): TGTGCCAGCAGCCCCAACGGACTAGCGGGATCCTACAATGAGCAGTTCTTC. Full variable domain (remainder filled in from reference TRBV9 and TRBJ2-1): DSGVTQTPKHLITATGQRVTLRCSPRSGDLSVYWYQQSLDQGLQFLIQYYNGEERAKGNILERFSAQQFPDLHSELNLSSLELGDSALYFCASSPNGLAGSYNEQFFGPGTRLTVL.

This rearrangement joins TRBV6-6 to TRBJ2-5; TRBD2 is a possible D gene (5 bases). CDR3 length: 15 amino acids. V was trimmed by 7 bases and J by 4 bases, leaving 19 bases between them. From germline, CDR1 is MNHNY and CDR2 SVGAGI (reference sequence). In DNA form, the CDR3 reads TGTGCCAGCACCACCAGCTGGAGGAGTGGAGAGACCCAGTACTTC. It specifies CASTTSWRSGETQYF.

The genes are TRBV28 and TRBJ2-3, with 14 bases matching TRBD2. Germline loops: CDR1 MDHEN, CDR2 SYDVKM. The CDR3 has 16 amino acids. Germline trimming cut 5 bases from V and 6 bases from J; bases unmatched to any gene: 7. The CDR3 here is CASSTRLAGGHDTQYF. CDR3 coding DNA: TGTGCCAGCAGTACCCGACTAGCGGGAGGGCATGATACGCAGTATTTT.

This clone turned up a few times. The rearrangement uses TRBV28 and TRBJ1-2, with D possibly matching TRBD1 (5 bases). Trimming pared 5 bases from V and 2 bases from J, leaving 15 bases between. The CDR3 is 15 residues long. CDR1 is MDHEN, CDR2 SYDVKM, per germline. The CDR3 DNA reads TGTGCCAGCAGTCCCTCGGGACTTAGAAACTATGGCTACACCTTC. Translation: CASSPSGLRNYGYTF.

The chain joins TRBV7-2 to TRBJ2-1; 15 nucleotides match TRBD2. Trimming cost V 5 bases and J 8 bases; bases outside gene matches: 7. Per the germline V gene, CDR1 is SGHTA and CDR2 is FQGNSA. The CDR3 extends over 16 amino acids. The CDR3 sequence: CASSIWTSGRADEQFF. The CDR3 DNA reads as TGTGCCAGCAGCATTTGGACTAGCGGGAGGGCCGATGAGCAGTTCTTC.

This clone was counted between two and nine times. J is TRBJ1-5 and V is TRBV7-9; D remains ambiguous. In germline, CDR1 is SEHNR, CDR2 FQNEAQ (reference sequence). The CDR3 consists of 12 residues. Deletions cut 8 bases from V and 4 bases from J, with 9 bases between. CDR3 loop: CASGRINQPQHF. In DNA form, the CDR3 reads TGTGCCAGCGGACGGATTAATCAGCCCCAGCATTTT.

This clone was seen a few times. This chain uses TRBV9 with TRBJ1-2; D is unresolved. Trimming took 3 bases from V and 5 from J, leaving 14 bases between them. Germline values: CDR1 SGDLS, CDR2 YYNGEE. The CDR3 extends over 14 amino acids. CDR3 coding DNA: TGTGCCAGCAGCGCCGGCCCCGAGCAATATGGCTACACCTTC. It codes for CASSAGPEQYGYTF. Combining the CDR3 with reference TRBV9 and TRBJ1-2 gives the whole variable domain DSGVTQTPKHLITATGQRVTLRCSPRSGDLSVYWYQQSLDQGLQFLIQYYNGEERAKGNILERFSAQQFPDLHSELNLSSLELGDSALYFCASSAGPEQYGYTFGSGTRLTVV.

In its sample, this clone was seen a few times. This chain links TRBV19 with TRBJ1-2, with D uncertain. CDR3 length: 15 residues. Germline V gives CDR1 LNHDA, CDR2 SQIVND (reference sequence). V was clipped by 1 base and J by 4 bases, with 13 bases between them. The CDR3 loop is CASSIATTNSYGYTF. The CDR3 coding sequence is TGTGCCAGTAGTATAGCGACCACCAACAGCTATGGCTACACCTTC.

V gene TRBV6-6 combines with J gene TRBJ2-1; 11 bases agree with TRBD2. Germline assignment: CDR1 MNHNY and CDR2 SVGAGI (reference sequence). J lost 7 bases, V lost 7 bases, and 6 bases had no gene match. The CDR3 consists of 14 residues. The CDR3 spells CASKTSGGSNEQFF. The CDR3 DNA follows: TGTGCCAGCAAAACTAGCGGGGGATCTAATGAGCAGTTCTTC.

The sample holds a few counts of this clone. The genes are TRBV2 and TRBJ2-1; 13 bases agree with TRBD2. V dropped 7 bases and J dropped 3; count of bases not matched to a gene: 3. CDR3 size: 15 residues. Looked up from germline, CDR1 is SNHLY and CDR2 is FYNNEI. The CDR3 DNA reads TGTGCCAGCATTTGGACTAGCGGGAGCTACAATGAGCAGTTCTTC. Amino acids: CASIWTSGSYNEQFF.

The chain links TRBV14 to TRBJ2-1, with 11 positions matching TRBD1. The CDR3 covers 17 residues. After removal of 3 bases from V and 2 bases from J, the junction contained 6 bases not matched to a gene. Looked up from germline, CDR1 is SGHDN and CDR2 is FVKESK. DNA for the CDR3: TGTGCCAGCAGCCAGAATCCGGGACAGGGGGCCTACAATGAGCAGTTCTTC. Translated: CASSQNPGQGAYNEQFF.